In this sample, the clone carrying this T cell receptor (beta chain) turned up once. CDR1 and CDR2 (germline): GTSNPN, SVGIG (reference sequence). There are 16 residues in the CDR3. V was pared by 1 base and J by 4 bases, with 14 bases between. Semi-nested PCR with Nested Universal Primer A followed constant-region reverse priming of full-length variable regions. TCRdb re-derived calls from the 5' RACE reads in MiXCR, one entry per CDR3 protein. This sample yields 7,400 or so distinct CDR3 sequences, of which approximately 42% are seen a single time; less than 5.5% belongs to the top ten. Memory CD4+ T cells were sorted as CD4+CD45RO+CD25- cells.

The sequenced sample consisted of memory CD4+ T cells sorted from blood. Specified subset: memory CD4+ T cells, CD4+CD45RO+CD25-. The TCR was taken from a female donor with breast cancer. The J gene is TRBJ2-6, the V gene TRBV30; no clear D. The DNA of the CDR3 is TGTGCCTGGAGTGGAACTGAGGTGGCCGGGGCCAACGTCCTGACTTTC. It encodes CAWSGTEVAGANVLTF.